This T cell receptor (beta chain) is from a study of PD-1 blockade in classical Hodgkin lymphoma. Whole-study context: Nivolumab was given intravenously to patients at 3 mg/kg every 2 weeks. Study outcomes and limitations: There was a significant rise in CD4+ TCR diversity by C4D1, with no such rise for CD8+. Reported findings placed baseline TCR diversity lower in newly diagnosed patients (compared with healthy donors).

With regard to this clone: The antigen is unknown.

The CDR3 is 14 amino acids. The germline V gene has CDR1 SGHNT and CDR2 YYREEE (reference sequence). V gave up 2 bases and J gave up 4 bases; unmatched junction bases: 3. All patients relapsed after autologous stem cell transplantation, and brentuximab vedotin exposure varied. Sequencing used immunoSEQ multiplex PCR; TCRdb keeps in-frame clones, though not all of them. The sample lists 35,000 to 50,000 clones, over 65% occurring once. V usage is TRBV5-4 and J usage is TRBJ1-1; TRBD1 matches at 9 bases. This TCR derives from a human donor with classical Hodgkin lymphoma. The sequences come from peripheral blood mononuclear cells (PBMCs), collected at baseline. In DNA form, the CDR3 reads TGTGCCAGCAGCTTTCGGACAGGGGTCACTGAAGCTTTCTTT. This sequence encodes CASSFRTGVTEAFF.